This record concerns one T cell receptor beta chain sequence. CDR1 and CDR2 (germline): MDHEN, SYDVKM. Trimming stripped 8 bases from V and 3 bases from J, with 22 bases between. The CDR3 sequence is 16 residues long. The data were obtained in a study of T cell clones after liver transplantation. About the research overall: Samples came from ITN030ST, which attempted immunosuppression withdrawal within 2 years of liver transplantation. Subjects received no induction therapy and standard immunosuppression until randomization at 12-24 months post-transplant. Tolerance: complete withdrawal held at least one year, liver enzymes staying within twice normal.

Here immunoSEQ multiplex PCR was the method, and the copy in TCRdb shows in-frame clones only, minus some. The table lists 70,000 or so clones, more than 85% of them singletons. V usage is TRBV28 and J usage is TRBJ1-1; D perhaps matches TRBD1 (5 bases). This sequence originates from a human patient who received a liver transplant. Among the T cells, some may be from the graft donor. The sample was CD4+ T cells from blood, taken about 27 months after liver transplant. Written as DNA, the CDR3 is TGTGCCAGCTGCCCAGTCGTGGGGACGGGGGACACTGAAGCTTTCTTT. Translated: CASCPVVGTGDTEAFF.